This TCR beta chain appears in the sequencing data of a study of response to subunit inactivated influenza vaccine. The study's findings and limits: Few additional T cells are recruited per seasonal influenza vaccination, authors suggested.

CDR3 length equals 17 residues. CDR1 is MNHNS, CDR2 SASEGT, per germline. In this sample, this clonotype turned up a few times. Its antigen is unidentified. One end of the junction fails to match germline, which may point to a read error. TCRdb re-called the RT-PCR reads through MiXCR, storing one row per CDR3 protein. The sample yields 530,000 or so distinct CDR3 sequences, 14% seen once. The receptor was isolated from a man over 45 who received an inactivated influenza vaccine. Specimen: PBMCs from blood, collected about 11 days after vaccination. The chain joins TRBV6-1 to TRBJ2-1; 11 positions match TRBD2. The CDR3 here is CASSDTGTSGAYNGQFF. CDR3 DNA: TGTGCCAGCAGTGACACCGGGACTAGCGGAGCCTACAATGGGCAGTTCTTC.